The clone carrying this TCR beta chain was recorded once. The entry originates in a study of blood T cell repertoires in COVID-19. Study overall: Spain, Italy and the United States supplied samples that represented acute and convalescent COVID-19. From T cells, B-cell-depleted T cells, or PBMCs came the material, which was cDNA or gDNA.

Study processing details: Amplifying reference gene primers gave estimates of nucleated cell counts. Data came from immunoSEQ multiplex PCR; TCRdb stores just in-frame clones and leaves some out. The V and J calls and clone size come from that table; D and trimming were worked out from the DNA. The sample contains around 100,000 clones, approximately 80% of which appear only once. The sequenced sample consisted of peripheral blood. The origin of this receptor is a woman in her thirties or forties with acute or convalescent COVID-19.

CDR3: CASSPRTGQDTQYF. The CDR3 coding sequence is TGTGCCAGCAGCCCTCGGACAGGGCAAGATACGCAGTATTTT. This rearrangement joins TRBV7-2 to TRBJ2-3; 8 nucleotides agree with TRBD1. This CDR3 spans 14 amino acids. In germline, CDR1 is SGHTA, CDR2 FQGNSA. Germline trimming cut 5 bases from V and 5 bases from J; bases unmatched to any gene: 6.